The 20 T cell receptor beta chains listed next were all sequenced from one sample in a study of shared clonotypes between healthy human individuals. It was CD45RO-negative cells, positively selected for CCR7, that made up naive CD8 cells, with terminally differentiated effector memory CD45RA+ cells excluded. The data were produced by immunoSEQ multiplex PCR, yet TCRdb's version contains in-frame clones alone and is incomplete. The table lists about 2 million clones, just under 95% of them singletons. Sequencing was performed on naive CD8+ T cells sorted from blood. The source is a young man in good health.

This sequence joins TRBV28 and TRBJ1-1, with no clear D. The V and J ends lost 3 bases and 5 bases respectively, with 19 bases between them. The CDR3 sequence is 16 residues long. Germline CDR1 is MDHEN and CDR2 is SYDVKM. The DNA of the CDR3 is TGTGCCAGCAGTTTTCGCGTGCGCAGTCGGGAAACTGAAGCTTTCTTT. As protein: CASSFRVRSRETEAFF.

The CDR3 spells CASILTSGGYEQFF. The CDR3 DNA is TGTGCCAGCATCTTGACTAGCGGAGGATATGAGCAGTTCTTC. This rearrangement joins TRBV6-5 to TRBJ2-1; 9 bases match TRBD2. V shed 7 bases, J shed 8 bases, and the junction held 9 bases outside the gene matches. The CDR3 extends over 14 amino acids. Germline lookup yields CDR1 MNHEY and CDR2 SVGAGI.

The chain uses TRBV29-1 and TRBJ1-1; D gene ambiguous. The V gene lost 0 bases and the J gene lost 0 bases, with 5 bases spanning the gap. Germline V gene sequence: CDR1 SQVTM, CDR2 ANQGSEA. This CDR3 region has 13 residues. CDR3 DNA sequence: TGCAGCGTTGAAGATGGGATGAACACTGAAGCTTTCTTT. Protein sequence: CSVEDGMNTEAFF.

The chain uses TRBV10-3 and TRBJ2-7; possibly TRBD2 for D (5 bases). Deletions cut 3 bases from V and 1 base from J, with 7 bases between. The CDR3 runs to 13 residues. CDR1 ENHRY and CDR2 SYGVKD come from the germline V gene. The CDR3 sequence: CAISDTSSYEQYF. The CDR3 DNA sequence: TGTGCCATCAGTGACACTAGTTCCTACGAGCAGTACTTC.

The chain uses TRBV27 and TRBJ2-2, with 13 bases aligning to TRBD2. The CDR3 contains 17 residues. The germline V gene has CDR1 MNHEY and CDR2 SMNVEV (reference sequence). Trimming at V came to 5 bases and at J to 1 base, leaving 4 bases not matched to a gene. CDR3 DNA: TGTGCCAGCAGTCCAGGACTAGCGGGGGTGAACACCGGGGAGCTGTTTTTT. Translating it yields CASSPGLAGVNTGELFF.

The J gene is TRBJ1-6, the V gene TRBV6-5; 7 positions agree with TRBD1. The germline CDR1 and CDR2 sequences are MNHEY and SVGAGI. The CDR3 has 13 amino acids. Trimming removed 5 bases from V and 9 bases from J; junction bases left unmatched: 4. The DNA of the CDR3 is TGTGCCAGCAGTCCCGACAGGGTTTCACCCCTCCACTTT. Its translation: CASSPDRVSPLHF.

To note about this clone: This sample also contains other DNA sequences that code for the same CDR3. CDR3 region: CASSFSENYGYTF. CDR3 nucleotides: TGCGCCAGCAGCTTTTCAGAAAACTATGGCTACACCTTC. V usage is TRBV5-1 and J usage is TRBJ1-2; D gene uncertain. V lost 2 bases, J lost 2 bases, and 7 bases lay in between. This CDR3 has 13 amino acids. Germline CDR1 is SGHRS and CDR2 is YFSETQ.

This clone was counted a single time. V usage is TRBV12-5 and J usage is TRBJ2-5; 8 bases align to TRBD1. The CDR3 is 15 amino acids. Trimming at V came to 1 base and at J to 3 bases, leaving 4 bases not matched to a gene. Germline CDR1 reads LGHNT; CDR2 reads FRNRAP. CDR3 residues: CASGLDLDREETQYF. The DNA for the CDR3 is TGTGCTAGTGGTTTGGACTTGGACAGGGAAGAGACCCAGTACTTC.

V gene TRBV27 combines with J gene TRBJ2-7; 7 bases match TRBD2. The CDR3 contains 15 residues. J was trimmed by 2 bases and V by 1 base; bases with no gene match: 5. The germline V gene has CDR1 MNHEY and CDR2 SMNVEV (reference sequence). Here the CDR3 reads CASSLFASGTYEQYF. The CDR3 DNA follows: TGTGCCAGCAGTTTATTCGCTAGCGGCACCTACGAGCAGTACTTC.

CDR3 loop: CASSPGRREAFF. The CDR3 coding sequence is TGCGCCAGCAGCCCAGGGCGGCGTGAAGCTTTCTTT. The chain employs TRBV5-1 and TRBJ1-1; D possibly corresponds to TRBD1 (5 bases). Per the germline V gene, CDR1 is SGHRS and CDR2 is YFSETQ. The CDR3 spans 12 residues. The V end lost 4 bases, the J end lost 7 bases, and 11 bases lay between the germline ends.

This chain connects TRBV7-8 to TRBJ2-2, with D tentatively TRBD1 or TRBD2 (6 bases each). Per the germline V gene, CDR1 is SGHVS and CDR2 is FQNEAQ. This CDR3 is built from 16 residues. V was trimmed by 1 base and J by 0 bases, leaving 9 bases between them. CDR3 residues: CASSLEGGPNTGELFF. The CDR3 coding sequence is TGTGCCAGCAGCTTAGAGGGGGGCCCGAACACCGGGGAGCTGTTTTTT.

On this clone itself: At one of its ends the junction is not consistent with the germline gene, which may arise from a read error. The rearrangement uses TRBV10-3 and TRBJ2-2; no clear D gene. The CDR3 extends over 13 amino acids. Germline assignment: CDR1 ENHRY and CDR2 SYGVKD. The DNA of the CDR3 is TGTGCCATCAGTGAGTTGAACTCCGGGGAGCTGTTTTTT. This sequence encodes CAISELNSGELFF.

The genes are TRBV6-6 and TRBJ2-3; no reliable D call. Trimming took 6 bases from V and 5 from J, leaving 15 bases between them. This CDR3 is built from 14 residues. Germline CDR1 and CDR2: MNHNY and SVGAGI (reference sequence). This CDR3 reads CASSPTSPEDTQYF. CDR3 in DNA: TGTGCCAGCAGCCCCACCTCGCCCGAAGATACGCAGTATTTT.

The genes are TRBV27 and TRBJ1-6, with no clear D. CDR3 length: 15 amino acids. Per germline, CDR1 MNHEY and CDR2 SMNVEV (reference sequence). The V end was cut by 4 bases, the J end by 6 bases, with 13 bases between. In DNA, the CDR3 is TGTGCCAGCAGTTCCCCCCCCGGAAGTAATTCACCCCTCCACTTT. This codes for CASSSPPGSNSPLHF.

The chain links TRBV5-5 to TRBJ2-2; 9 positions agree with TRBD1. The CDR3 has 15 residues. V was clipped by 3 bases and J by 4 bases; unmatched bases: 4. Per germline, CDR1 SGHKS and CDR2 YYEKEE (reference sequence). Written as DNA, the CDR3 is TGTGCCAGCAGCTGGACAGGGGCTGGCACCGGGGAGCTGTTTTTT. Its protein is CASSWTGAGTGELFF.

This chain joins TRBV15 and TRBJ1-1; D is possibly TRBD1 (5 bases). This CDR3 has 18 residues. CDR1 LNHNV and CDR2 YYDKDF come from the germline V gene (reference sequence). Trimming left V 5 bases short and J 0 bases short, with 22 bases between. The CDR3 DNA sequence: TGTGCCACCAGCTACCTCCGGGGCGTCGGGGGAATGAACACTGAAGCTTTCTTT. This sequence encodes CATSYLRGVGGMNTEAFF.

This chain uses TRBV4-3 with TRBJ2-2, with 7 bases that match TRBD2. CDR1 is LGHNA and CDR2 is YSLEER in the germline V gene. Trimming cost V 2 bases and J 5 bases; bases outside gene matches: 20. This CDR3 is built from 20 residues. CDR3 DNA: TGCGCCAGCAGCCAAACAGTTTGGGAGGCGGGAGAGAAGGGTACCGGGGAGCTGTTTTTT. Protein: CASSQTVWEAGEKGTGELFF.

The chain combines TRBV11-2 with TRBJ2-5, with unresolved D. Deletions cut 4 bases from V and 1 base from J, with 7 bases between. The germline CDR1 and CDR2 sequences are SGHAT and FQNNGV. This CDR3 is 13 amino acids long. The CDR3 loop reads CASSSPTQETQYF. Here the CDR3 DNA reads TGTGCCAGCAGCTCCCCCACCCAAGAGACCCAGTACTTC.

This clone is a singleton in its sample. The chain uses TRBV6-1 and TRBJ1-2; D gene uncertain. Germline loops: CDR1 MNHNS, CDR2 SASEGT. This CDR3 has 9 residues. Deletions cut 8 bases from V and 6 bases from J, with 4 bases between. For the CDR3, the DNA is TGTGCCAGCCAGGATGGCTACACCTTC. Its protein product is CASQDGYTF.

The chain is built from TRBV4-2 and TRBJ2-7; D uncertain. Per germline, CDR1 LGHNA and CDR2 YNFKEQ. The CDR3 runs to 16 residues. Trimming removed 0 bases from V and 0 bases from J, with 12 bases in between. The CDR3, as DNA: TGTGCCAGCAGCCAAGACCCGGGCTCAAGCTCCTACGAGCAGTACTTC. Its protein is CASSQDPGSSSYEQYF.